Following are 9 T cell receptor beta chains from one sample sequenced in a study of cytomegalovirus exposure and HLA in healthy donors. The PCR employed 60 Vbeta primers together with 13 Jbeta primers. Sequenced by immunoSEQ multiplex PCR; TCRdb stores in-frame clones only, minus some. The repertoire holds approximately 110,000 clones, with 10% to 15% as singletons. Sequencing input: PBMCs. Every receptor here comes from a man aged 35 to 55 in good health and CMV-seropositive.

This clone has more than one count but fewer than ten. The J gene is TRBJ1-2, the V gene TRBV7-6, with D hard to call. V was trimmed by 5 bases and J by 4 bases, leaving 11 bases between them. The germline CDR1 and CDR2 sequences are SGHVS and FNYEAQ. CDR3 size: 13 residues. The CDR3 here is CASSPGLFYGYTF. CDR3 DNA sequence: TGTGCCAGCAGCCCTGGCCTCTTCTATGGCTACACCTTC.

This chain links TRBV4-1 with TRBJ2-1; 7 bases match TRBD2. The length of the CDR3 is 14 residues. The germline CDR1 and CDR2 sequences are MGHRA and YSYEKL. V was pared by 3 bases and J by 9 bases, with 8 bases of the junction left unmatched. CDR3 amino acids: CASSQWEGLGEQFF. The CDR3 DNA sequence: TGCGCCAGCAGCCAGTGGGAGGGCCTGGGTGAGCAGTTCTTC.

Ten or more counts support this clone. The chain has TRBV28 and TRBJ2-1; weak D call: TRBD1 (5 bases). Between the trimmed V and J ends, which lost 3 bases and 0 bases, there was a span of 12 bases. CDR1 MDHEN and CDR2 SYDVKM come from the germline V gene. The CDR3 has 16 amino acids. CDR3 in amino acids: CASSFPDRHSYNEQFF. The CDR3 region has the DNA TGTGCCAGCAGTTTCCCCGACAGACACTCCTACAATGAGCAGTTCTTC. Together with reference TRBV28 and TRBJ2-1, the CDR3 gives the full variable domain: DVKVTQSSRYLVKRTGEKVFLECVQDMDHENMFWYRQDPGLGLRLIYFSYDVKMKEKGDIPEGYSVSREKKERFSLILESASTNQTSMYLCASSFPDRHSYNEQFFGPGTRLTVL.

The V and J genes are TRBV19 and TRBJ1-5; D might be TRBD1 (6 bases). The CDR3 runs 16 residues. Germline CDR1 LNHDA, CDR2 SQIVND (reference sequence). Trimming left V 5 bases short and J 2 bases short, with 16 bases between. CDR3 protein: CASSYPTGQRNQPQHF. The CDR3 DNA reads as TGTGCCAGTAGTTACCCAACCGGACAGCGCAATCAGCCCCAGCATTTT.

The chain joins TRBV7-6 to TRBJ1-2; a possible D gene is TRBD1 (5 bases). Germline V gene lookup returns CDR1 SGHVS and CDR2 FNYEAQ. The CDR3 extends over 13 amino acids. Trimming stripped 5 bases from V and 8 bases from J, with 15 bases between. CDR3: CASSPILRGGYTF. The DNA of the CDR3 is TGTGCCAGCAGCCCAATCTTAAGGGGAGGCTACACCTTC.

This chain connects TRBV19 to TRBJ2-7; D possibly corresponds to TRBD2 (6 bases). Germline CDR1 LNHDA, CDR2 SQIVND (reference sequence). The CDR3 has 12 amino acids. The V gene lost 5 bases and the J gene lost 4 bases, with 9 bases spanning the gap. The CDR3 loop is CASSVRGYEQYF. The CDR3 DNA reads as TGTGCCAGTAGTGTTCGGGGGTACGAGCAGTACTTC.

This chain links TRBV5-1 with TRBJ2-6; 11 bases are shared with TRBD2. Germline V gene lookup returns CDR1 SGHRS and CDR2 YFSETQ. Trimming removed 4 bases from V and 0 bases from J; junction bases left unmatched: 12. This CDR3 is 20 amino acids long. The chain's CDR3 is CASSPLLAGEGASGANVLTF. DNA for the CDR3: TGCGCCAGCAGCCCGTTACTAGCGGGAGAGGGAGCCTCTGGGGCCAACGTCCTGACTTTC.

This clone was detected only a few times. V and J are TRBV27 and TRBJ2-5; D not resolved. Trimming removed 4 bases from V and 1 base from J, with 7 bases in between. CDR1 and CDR2 from the germline V gene are MNHEY and SMNVEV (reference sequence). The CDR3 runs to 13 residues. CDR3 sequence (DNA): TGTGCCAGCAGTTGGGCAGCCCAAGAGACCCAGTACTTC. Translating gives CASSWAAQETQYF.

Only a few counts were recorded for this clone. The chain carries TRBV2 and TRBJ1-5; D is unresolved. V lost 8 bases to trimming and J lost 4 bases, with 9 bases between them. The CDR3 contains 12 residues. CDR1 is SNHLY and CDR2 is FYNNEI in the germline V gene. The CDR3 coding sequence is TGTGCCAGCTGGGGAGGTAATCAGCCCCAGCATTTT. It is translated as CASWGGNQPQHF.